The text below deals with one T cell receptor (beta chain). This clonotype was observed many times. No antigen is known for it. No quality values exist for individual bases; no much larger clone is one base distant. Germline trimming amounts to 5 bases on V and 0 bases on J, with 7 as the count of junction bases outside the gene matches. The CDR3 holds 17 amino acids from the cysteine to the phenylalanine. Of all the DNA, just the CDR3 is kept, 51 bases in frame from base 1. The germline V gene encodes CDR1 SGHVS and CDR2 FNYEAQ. Sequencing relied on an Illumina HiSeq 2500. TCR beta libraries were prepared by quantitative 5'-RACE with molecular barcodes. On the study's bioinformatics: A new computational method, built on a probabilistic model of VDJ rearrangement, was used to identify disease-linked TCR variants. Starting from the raw public reads, TCRdb applied fastp trimming at Q25, assembled clones with MiXCR and retained in-frame beta chains. Duplicate CDR3 protein sequences are folded into a single record with the most common DNA and genes. What appears here as the V and J calls and clone size reflects TCRdb's work, not the paper's. This sample is represented by some 220,000 distinct CDR3 sequences; around 7.9% of them were singletons. 14% of the sample comes from the top ten.

The data were obtained in a study of CD8 T cells in ankylosing spondylitis (dated by TCRdb to 2016 to 2017). General notes on the study: The study profiled T cell receptor beta repertoires in healthy donors and ankylosing spondylitis patients to find disease-linked TCR variants. The full study cohort comprised around 25 ankylosing spondylitis patients and 110 or so healthy donors. Peripheral blood samples were taken, and synovial fluid was additionally collected from ankylosing spondylitis patients.

On the study overall, not on this receptor specifically: The disease-linked clones had a CD8+ phenotype and were found at relatively low frequencies in peripheral blood. The disease-linked clones were reported as significantly enriched in matched synovial fluid samples from ankylosing spondylitis patients. A TCR beta motif made up of several highly homologous amino acid variants appeared to be characteristic of blood from ankylosing spondylitis patients. Some of the motif variants had been reported before in the synovial fluid and blood of reactive arthritis patients, a finding that suggests common disease-initiation mechanisms.

Sequenced material: blood, either unsorted or a sorted T cell fraction (not recorded which). The TCR was taken from a male donor with ankylosing spondylitis. Here the chain combines TRBV7-6 and TRBJ2-6, and 7 junctional nucleotides match TRBD1. CDR3 region: CASSVTGASSGANVLTF. The nucleotide sequence reads as follows: TGTGCCAGCAGCGTAACAGGGGCCAGCTCTGGGGCCAACGTCCTGACTTTC.